Given below is one T cell receptor beta chain in context. Its target is unknown. PCR was performed using 60 Vbeta and 13 Jbeta primers. Assay used: immunoSEQ multiplex PCR; TCRdb lists only in-frame clones, some missing. Of about 240,000 clones listed, around 81% are singletons. The sample belongs to a study of cytomegalovirus exposure and HLA in healthy donors. On the study more broadly: Prior work identified 95 million to 120 million unique TCR beta sequences in 150 million to 200 million T cells. Study-wide results and caveats: Cytomegalovirus association was listed for approximately 160 TCR beta chains. The study carried out a later analysis of TCR beta sequences. It associated some 17,000 of them with specific HLA alleles at a false discovery rate of 0.05. Across all donors, roughly uniform sequencing depth was an assumption of the presence/absence analyses.

The germline gives CDR1 MDHEN, CDR2 SYDVKM. J lost 4 bases, V lost 4 bases, and 17 bases had no gene match. The CDR3 totals 18 residues. Sequenced sample: PBMCs. This sequence was found in a woman aged 55-75 years in good health and CMV-seropositive. This rearrangement joins TRBV28 to TRBJ2-3, with 7 bases lining up with TRBD1. The CDR3: CASSSHLGTDVFSDTQYF. The DNA of the CDR3 is TGTGCCAGCAGTTCCCACCTCGGGACAGACGTCTTCTCAGATACGCAGTATTTT.